Only a few counts were recorded for the clone carrying this T cell receptor beta chain. The CDR3 sequence is 13 residues long. Looked up from germline, CDR1 is ENHRY and CDR2 is SYGVKD. The V and J ends lost 7 bases and 1 base, in that order; junction bases with no gene match: 3. Sequenced by immunoSEQ multiplex PCR; TCRdb stores in-frame clones only, minus some. The table shows about 32,000 clones, with 89% occurring only once. This sample is drawn from a study of T cell changes during pregnancy in multiple sclerosis. This receptor was obtained from a female donor with multiple sclerosis, enrolled in a pregnancy study. This sample comprised CD8+ T cells from peripheral blood mononuclear cells, obtained in the second trimester of pregnancy. The chain uses TRBV10-3 and TRBJ1-1; 7 nucleotides agree with TRBD1. The CDR3 DNA reads as TGTGCCATCACTCGACAGGGGAACACTGAAGCTTTCTTT. Translating gives CAITRQGNTEAFF.